These 21 T cell receptor beta chains share one sample of origin, sequenced in a study of T cell responses to AZD1222 COVID-19 vaccine. Measured with immunoSEQ multiplex PCR; TCRdb has only the in-frame clones, and not every one. Of approximately 110,000 clones in the sample, approximately 85% are singletons; the top ten hold over 5.5%. The sequences come from peripheral blood, collected on day 0 of AZD1222 vaccination. These TCRs come from an adult in good health.

The count of this clone is one. The chain joins TRBV6-5 to TRBJ2-5; D gene uncertain. Germline CDR1 and CDR2: MNHEY and SVGAGI. V gave up 8 bases and J gave up 5 bases, with 12 bases separating them. This CDR3 region has 12 residues. The CDR3 region has the DNA TGTGCCAGCGGGAAAATATTCGAGACCCAGTACTTC. Translating it yields CASGKIFETQYF.

The chain couples TRBV6-6 to TRBJ2-1; TRBD1 matches at 9 bases. Germline CDR1 reads MNHNY; CDR2 reads SVGAGI (reference sequence). There are 15 residues in the CDR3. Trimming cost V 5 bases and J 2 bases; bases outside gene matches: 4. The CDR3 nucleotides are TGTGCCAGCAGTAGGACAGGGGAGCCCTACAATGAGCAGTTCTTC. Translating it yields CASSRTGEPYNEQFF.

The rearrangement uses TRBV7-9 and TRBJ2-2, with D maybe TRBD1 (5 bases). Trimming stripped 5 bases from V and 6 bases from J, with 10 bases between. This CDR3 contains 13 residues. CDR1 is SEHNR and CDR2 is FQNEAQ in the germline V gene (reference sequence). DNA of the CDR3: TGTGCCAGCAGCGACAGATCACCCGGGGAGCTGTTTTTT. Translated: CASSDRSPGELFF.

This sequence joins TRBV9 and TRBJ2-5, with D unresolved. Germline V lookup: CDR1 SGDLS, CDR2 YYNGEE. CDR3 length equals 15 residues. V was shortened by 0 bases and J by 5 bases, with 14 bases between the two germline ends. The CDR3 region is CASSVGVRLGETQYF. The CDR3 nucleotides are TGTGCCAGCAGCGTAGGTGTCAGGCTAGGGGAGACCCAGTACTTC.

The rearrangement links TRBV18 to TRBJ1-1; D not certain. The CDR3 has 15 amino acids. In germline, CDR1 is KGHSH, CDR2 LQKENI. V lost 3 bases, J lost 0 bases, and 11 bases lay in between. The CDR3 protein is CASSPSVNMNTEAFF. Here the CDR3 DNA reads TGTGCCAGCTCACCGTCAGTCAACATGAACACTGAAGCTTTCTTT.

This clone occurred once. The same CDR3 can be traced to other DNA sequences in this sample. This rearrangement joins TRBV5-4 to TRBJ1-4, with a possible D match to TRBD1 (5 bases). Germline CDR1 and CDR2: SGHNT and YYREEE (reference sequence). Trimming left V 2 bases short and J 2 bases short, with 7 bases between. The CDR3 is 14 residues long. DNA for the CDR3: TGTGCCAGCAGCTTCAGGGATACTAATGAAAAACTGTTTTTT. Amino acid sequence: CASSFRDTNEKLFF.

V gene TRBV30 combines with J gene TRBJ1-2; a possible D gene is TRBD1 (5 bases). From germline, CDR1 is GTSNPN and CDR2 SVGIG (reference sequence). CDR3 length equals 13 residues. Trimming removed 8 bases at V and 4 bases at J, with 17 bases between. The CDR3 bases are TGTGCCGGCCAACCCAGGGTCGGCTATGGCTACACCTTC. This encodes CAGQPRVGYGYTF.

The chain carries TRBV5-1 and TRBJ2-7; the match to TRBD2 covers 8 bases. Germline values: CDR1 SGHRS, CDR2 YFSETQ. The CDR3 is made up of 16 amino acids. The J segment lost 3 bases and the V segment lost 4 bases, leaving 12 bases of the junction unmatched. CDR3 nucleotides: TGCGCCAGCAGCCCCAACGGGAGGGGGACTTTCTACGAGCAGTACTTC. This gives the protein CASSPNGRGTFYEQYF.

The chain recombines TRBV9 with TRBJ2-3, with 8 nucleotides matching TRBD2. Germline-derived CDR1 and CDR2 are SGDLS and YYNGEE. The V segment lost 0 bases and the J segment 5 bases; nucleotides outside the gene matches: 5. This CDR3 region has 15 residues. CDR3 nucleotides: TGTGCCAGCAGCGTAGACGGGGGGGTGATAGATACGCAGTATTTT. The encoded protein is CASSVDGGVIDTQYF.

The chain links TRBV15 to TRBJ2-7; TRBD1 agrees at 11 bases. CDR1 and CDR2 from the germline V gene are LNHNV and YYDKDF (reference sequence). The CDR3 consists of 17 residues. The V and J ends lost 1 base and 5 bases, in that order; junction bases with no gene match: 10. CDR3: CATSRGRGTGGSHEQYF. CDR3 sequence (DNA): TGTGCCACCAGCAGAGGACGGGGGACAGGGGGTTCTCACGAGCAGTACTTC.

V is TRBV29-1 and J is TRBJ1-2; no reliable D call. Germline values: CDR1 SQVTM, CDR2 ANQGSEA. The V end lost 4 bases, the J end lost 6 bases, and 12 bases lay between the germline ends. The CDR3 is made up of 12 amino acids. The CDR3 here is CSVASLKDGYTF. The CDR3 DNA sequence: TGCAGCGTTGCATCACTCAAGGATGGCTACACCTTC.

The CDR3 bases are TGTGCCAGTAGTATCCTTGGGGAAGGGGACAATGAGCAGTTCTTC. Translated: CASSILGEGDNEQFF. The chain recombines TRBV19 with TRBJ2-1, with D possibly matching TRBD1 (5 bases). Trimming cost V 3 bases and J 5 bases, with 14 bases left between them. The CDR3 contains 15 residues. Germline V CDR1 and CDR2: LNHDA, SQIVND (reference sequence).

The chain uses TRBV5-1 and TRBJ2-1; D might be TRBD2 (7 bases). CDR3 size: 15 residues. Trimming stripped 2 bases from V and 1 base from J, with 10 bases between. Germline V gene data show CDR1 as SGHRS and CDR2 as YFSETQ. The chain's CDR3 is CASSFGGRSYNEQFF. The CDR3 DNA is TGCGCCAGCAGCTTCGGGGGGCGATCCTACAATGAGCAGTTCTTC.

The chain joins TRBV10-2 to TRBJ1-5, with D unclear. With 0 bases removed from V and 4 bases from J, the gap between germline ends came to 7 bases. Germline V gene data show CDR1 as WSHSY and CDR2 as SAAADI. The CDR3 has 14 residues. The DNA for the CDR3 is TGCGCCAGCAGTGAGTCCGGATTAAATCAGCCCCAGCATTTT. Translated, it gives CASSESGLNQPQHF.

The V and J genes are TRBV7-2 and TRBJ1-2, with a possible D match to TRBD1 (6 bases). The CDR3 consists of 14 residues. The germline V gene has CDR1 SGHTA and CDR2 FQGNSA. The V end was cut by 2 bases, the J end by 8 bases, with 15 bases between. CDR3 amino acids: CASSLKQGNRGYTF. The CDR3 coding sequence is TGTGCCAGCAGCTTAAAACAGGGAAATCGCGGCTACACCTTC.

This clone showed up many times. The chain recombines TRBV7-9 with TRBJ1-1; D unresolved. V gave up 6 bases and J gave up 0 bases, with 17 bases separating them. The length of the CDR3 is 16 residues. Germline CDR1 reads SEHNR; CDR2 reads FQNEAQ (reference sequence). CDR3 nucleotides: TGTGCCAGCAGTCACGGGCAGAACCCGATGAACACTGAAGCTTTCTTT. Residues: CASSHGQNPMNTEAFF.

The gene calls are TRBV6-5 and TRBJ2-7; 8 bases line up with TRBD1. The germline V gene encodes CDR1 MNHEY and CDR2 SVGAGI. The length of the CDR3 is 14 residues. V dropped 6 bases and J dropped 3; count of bases not matched to a gene: 7. The CDR3 here is CASRPGQGNYEQYF. The CDR3 DNA reads TGTGCCAGCAGACCCGGACAGGGAAACTACGAGCAGTACTTC.

In DNA, the CDR3 is TGTGCCAGCAGCCCCTCCACAGATACGCAGTATTTT. Translated: CASSPSTDTQYF. This sequence joins TRBV11-3 and TRBJ2-3; D call uncertain. The CDR3 runs to 12 residues. CDR1 is SGHNT and CDR2 is YENEEA in the germline V gene. Trimming cost V 5 bases and J 2 bases, with 5 bases left between them.

The CDR3 is CASSQAPRTSTANTGELFF. In DNA form, the CDR3 reads TGCGCCAGCAGCCAAGCCCCACGGACTAGCACCGCGAACACCGGGGAGCTGTTTTTT. The chain uses TRBV4-1 and TRBJ2-2, with 8 bases matching TRBD2. The CDR3 spans 19 residues. Germline CDR1 reads MGHRA; CDR2 reads YSYEKL. The V gene end was trimmed by 1 base and the J gene end by 0 bases; junction bases not matched to a gene: 10.

The chain recombines TRBV12-3 or TRBV12-4 with TRBJ2-7; D may be TRBD2 (5 bases). This CDR3 has 13 residues. The V gene lost 7 bases and the J gene lost 3 bases, with 13 bases spanning the gap. The CDR3 DNA reads TGTGCCAGCACCCCCGGGGTGCTCTACGAGCAGTACTTC. Its protein is CASTPGVLYEQYF.

This clone was seen once. This chain uses TRBV29-1 with TRBJ2-3; TRBD2 might be the D (6 bases). V gave up 1 base and J gave up 0 bases, with 17 bases separating them. This CDR3 comprises 17 residues. Germline values: CDR1 SQVTM, CDR2 ANQGSEA. The CDR3 coding sequence is TGCAGCGTTGAAGGACTCGTGCGGGATTCTAGCACAGATACGCAGTATTTT. Translating gives CSVEGLVRDSSTDTQYF.